The sample holds many counts of the clone carrying this T cell receptor (beta chain). The antigen is undetermined. The source of the sample is a study of early T cells in non-severe SARS-CoV-2 infection. Study-level background: The sequenced material was bulk RNA from unsorted whole blood, and its chains were unpaired. Whole-study results and caveats: Lookups in VDJdb leaned toward anti-spike CD8 responses and missed private and CD4 specificities.

CDR1 and CDR2 from the germline V gene are MNHNY and SVGAGI (reference sequence). With 10 bases removed from V and 2 bases from J, the gap between germline ends came to 14 bases. This CDR3 contains 13 residues. Each single cDNA molecule received a unique molecular identifier. TCRdb reprocessed the 5' RACE reads via MiXCR and lists one record per CDR3 protein. The repertoire includes fewer than 100,000 distinct CDR3 sequences, around a tenth of them detected once, and about 4.6% sits in the top ten. V usage is TRBV6-6 and J usage is TRBJ1-1, with D perhaps matching TRBD1 (5 bases). This sequence was found in an adult who was a healthcare worker with PCR-confirmed SARS-CoV-2 infection or an uninfected control (not recorded which). Sequenced input: whole blood. The CDR3 reads CATCLGDNTEAFF. DNA of the CDR3: TGTGCCACCTGTCTGGGGGATAACACTGAAGCTTTCTTT.